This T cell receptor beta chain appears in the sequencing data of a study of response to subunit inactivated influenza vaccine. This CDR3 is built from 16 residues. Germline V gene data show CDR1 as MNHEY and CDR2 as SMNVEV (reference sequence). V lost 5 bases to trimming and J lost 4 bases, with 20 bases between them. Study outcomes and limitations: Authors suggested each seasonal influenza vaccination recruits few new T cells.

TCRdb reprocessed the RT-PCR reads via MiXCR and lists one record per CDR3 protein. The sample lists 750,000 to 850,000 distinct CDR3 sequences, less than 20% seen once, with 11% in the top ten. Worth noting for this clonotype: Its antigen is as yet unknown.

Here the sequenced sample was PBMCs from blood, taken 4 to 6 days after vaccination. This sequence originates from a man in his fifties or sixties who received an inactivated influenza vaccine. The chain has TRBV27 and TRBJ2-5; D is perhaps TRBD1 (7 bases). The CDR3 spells CASSTGDRGFAETQYF. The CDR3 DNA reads TGTGCCAGCAGTACGGGGGACAGAGGTTTTGCAGAGACCCAGTACTTC.